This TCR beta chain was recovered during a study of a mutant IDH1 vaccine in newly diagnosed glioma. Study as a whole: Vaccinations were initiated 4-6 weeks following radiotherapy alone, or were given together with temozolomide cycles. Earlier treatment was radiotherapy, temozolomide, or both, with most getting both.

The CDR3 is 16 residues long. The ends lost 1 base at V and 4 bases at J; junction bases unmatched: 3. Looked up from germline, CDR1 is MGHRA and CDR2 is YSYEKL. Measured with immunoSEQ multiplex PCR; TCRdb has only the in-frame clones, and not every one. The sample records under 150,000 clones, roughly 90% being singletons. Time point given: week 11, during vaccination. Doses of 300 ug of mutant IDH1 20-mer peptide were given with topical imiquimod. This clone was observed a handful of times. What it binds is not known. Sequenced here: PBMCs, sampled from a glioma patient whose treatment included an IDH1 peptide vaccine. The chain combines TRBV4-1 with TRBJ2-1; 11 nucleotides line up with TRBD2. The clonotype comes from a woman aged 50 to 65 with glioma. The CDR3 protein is CASSQVSGRGYNEQFF. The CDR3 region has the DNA TGCGCCAGCAGCCAAGTTAGCGGGAGGGGGTACAATGAGCAGTTCTTC.